This T cell receptor beta chain was sequenced during a study of T cells in Graves' hyperthyroidism and ophthalmopathy. Amplified regions were TCR beta CDR3 sequences from RNA transcripts. TCR CDR3 underwent first-round RT-PCR with the HTBI primer set. TCRdb re-analysed the multiplex PCR reads in MiXCR, keeping a single row per CDR3 protein. Of about 640,000 distinct CDR3 sequences listed, less than 25% are singletons. Worth noting for this clonotype: The junction departs from the called germline gene at one end, perhaps through a read error.

Looked up from germline, CDR1 is SGHKS and CDR2 is YYEKEE (reference sequence). This CDR3 contains 12 residues. Sequencing was performed on blood. V is TRBV5-5 and J is TRBJ2-1; maybe TRBD1 (5 bases). The source of this sequence is a man younger than 45 with Graves' ophthalmopathy. CDR3 sequence: CASSFWGDEQLF. CDR3 DNA sequence: TGTGCCAGCAGCTTCTGGGGCGATGAGCAGCTCTTC.